This TCR beta chain was sequenced for a study of CD8 T cells in Susac syndrome (dated 2019 in TCRdb). About the investigation overall: Whether CD8+ T cell activation and differentiation in Susac syndrome was antigen driven was tested using repertoire sequencing. Clonality of the CD8+ T cell repertoire was compared between roughly 13 healthy donors, roughly 14 Susac syndrome patients and under 19 multiple sclerosis patients. General study outcomes and caveats: The study acknowledged that relatively few individuals were included in the TCR sequencing and HLA analysis.

Looking up the germline V gene (reference sequence) yields CDR1 MNHEY and CDR2 SMNVEV. V is pruned by 5 bases and J by 6 bases, leaving 7 bases of the junction without a gene match. From cysteine to phenylalanine, the CDR3 is 15 amino acids long. The DNA shown is the 45-base CDR3, in frame from base 1. Turning to this clonotype: Its antigen is unknown. The sample holds no much larger clone one base away, and base qualities are not on file.

RNA was extracted using the RNeasy kit, and about 0.45 to 1 ug of the RNA was reverse transcribed with random hexamers. TCR beta CDR3 regions were amplified with the immunoSEQ multiplex PCR assay covering 54 Vbeta and 13 Jbeta segments. Bias from PCR amplification was corrected by using a synthetic template baseline for primer optimization and for computational correction. On the study's bioinformatics: Reads were annotated to V, D and J genes per IMGT and analyzed with immunoSEQ Analyzer, keeping only productive sequences. To calculate clonality, Shannon entropy was normalized by log2 of the number of productive unique sequences and then subtracted from one. Public and private clones were assessed among the 100 most prevalent clones of each patient and control. A clone was defined as Susac-specific if it was absent from the healthy and MS cohorts, from 1052 published viral clones and from other ImmuneACCESS disease sequences. Using fastp at Q25 and MiXCR, TCRdb reprocessed the public reads and kept productive beta chains. Rows merge per CDR3 protein into single entries with the most common DNA and genes. These V and J calls derive from TCRdb rather than the authors' analysis. In this sample the table shows hundreds of thousands of distinct CDR3 sequences, around 83% of which occur a single time. Jointly, the top ten make up 0.09% to 0.15% of the sample.

Peripheral blood CD8+ and CD4+ T cells from healthy donors, Susac syndrome patients and multiple sclerosis patients were profiled using high-throughput TCR beta sequencing. The multiple sclerosis controls were treatment-naive patients whose relapsing-remitting disease, either stable or active, fulfilled the revised McDonald criteria. Bulk CD8+ and CD4+ T cells were purified magnetically by negative isolation, whereas CD8+ TEMRA cells were enriched by FACS. Blood was drawn into EDTA tubes, processed within 24 hours, and PBMCs were isolated by density gradient centrifugation. PBMCs intended for TCR sequencing were cryopreserved in liquid nitrogen and were subsequently thawed in a 37 degrees C water bath. The sorted or isolated CD4+, CD8+ and CD8+ TEMRA cells had a purity of 90% or higher.

The clonotype comes from a human donor with multiple sclerosis. The sample consisted of CD8+ T cells from PBMCs. In this chain, TRBV27 is recombined with TRBJ2-2; a stretch of 9 junction bases matches TRBD1. The sequenced DNA: TGTGCCAGCAGTGGTCCGGGACAGGGAGCCGGGGAGCTGTTTTTT. Protein translation: CASSGPGQGAGELFF.